This TCR beta chain was documented in a study of blood T cell repertoires in COVID-19. Turning to the study itself: Italy, Spain and the United States were the sources of the convalescent and acute COVID-19 samples.

Trimming pared 8 bases from V and 4 bases from J, leaving 10 bases between. The germline CDR1 and CDR2 sequences are LNHDA and SQIVND (reference sequence). This CDR3 spans 12 amino acids. Methods used by the authors: For nucleated cells, counts were estimated from reference gene primer amplification. The table came from immunoSEQ multiplex PCR; TCRdb's copy has only in-frame clones and leaves some out. Clonal size and the V and J genes are those of that table, whereas D and trimming came from the DNA. The profile shows about 87,000 clones, approximately 85% of them singletons. Patients of the Seattle cohort, enrolled during active infection, were followed longitudinally.

V and J are TRBV19 and TRBJ2-3; D gene uncertain. This clonotype originated in a woman older than 75 with COVID-19, enrolled during active disease. Source material: peripheral blood. The chain's CDR3 is CASDTPADTQYF. The CDR3 bases are TGTGCCAGTGATACCCCAGCAGATACGCAGTATTTT.